This is a list of T cell receptor beta chains from one sample in a study of T cell clones after liver transplantation. Assay: immunoSEQ multiplex PCR; the TCRdb copy retains only in-frame clones and omits some. The sample carries about 74,000 clones, around 80% recorded once. The sample consisted of CD4+ T cells from blood, taken before liver transplant. These TCRs come from a human donor who received a liver transplant. Each CDR3 is given without its conserved first and last residue.

j_call,v_call,cdr3_aa
TRBJ2-7,TRBV29-1,SVRRQGAHEQY
TRBJ1-1,TRBV7-6,ASSGRGNTEAF
TRBJ2-1,TRBV30,AWRASSYNEQF
TRBJ2-3,TRBV2,ASKVFGGTDTQY
TRBJ2-1,TRBV15,ATSRGPEQF
TRBJ1-5,TRBV5-1,ASSLGPTTLYSNQPQH
TRBJ1-4,TRBV11-2,ASSLGQGEEKLF
TRBJ2-7,TRBV2,ASRASGAYEQY
TRBJ1-5,TRBV6-1,ASTALYSNQPQH
TRBJ1-5,TRBV18,ASSLQGNQPQH
TRBJ1-1,TRBV6-5,ASRTADMNTEAF
TRBJ2-1,TRBV5-1,ASSTPDSNEQF
TRBJ2-7,TRBV7-9,ASSSSASGVYEQY
TRBJ1-4,TRBV19,ASSTHSTGKTGKLF
TRBJ2-5,TRBV7-2,ASSLKVGQGLQETQY